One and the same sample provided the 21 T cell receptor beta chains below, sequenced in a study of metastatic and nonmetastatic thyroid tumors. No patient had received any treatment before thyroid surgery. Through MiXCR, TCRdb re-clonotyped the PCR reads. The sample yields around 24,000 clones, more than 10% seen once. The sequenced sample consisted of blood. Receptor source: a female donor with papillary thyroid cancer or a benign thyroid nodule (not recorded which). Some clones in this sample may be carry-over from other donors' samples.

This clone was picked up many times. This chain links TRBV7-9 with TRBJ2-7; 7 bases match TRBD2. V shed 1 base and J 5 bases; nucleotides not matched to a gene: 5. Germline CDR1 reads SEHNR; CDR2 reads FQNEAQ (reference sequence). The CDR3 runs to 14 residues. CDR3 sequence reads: CASSLEGGSHEQYF. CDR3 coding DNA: TGTGCCAGCAGCTTAGAGGGCGGGAGCCACGAGCAGTACTTC.

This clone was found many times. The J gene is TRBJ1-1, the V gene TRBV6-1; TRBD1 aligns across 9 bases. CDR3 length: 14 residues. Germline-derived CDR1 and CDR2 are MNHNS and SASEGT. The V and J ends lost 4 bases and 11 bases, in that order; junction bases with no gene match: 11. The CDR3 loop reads CASSVTVGQGRAFF. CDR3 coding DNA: TGTGCCAGCAGTGTTACGGTCGGACAGGGGAGGGCTTTCTTT.

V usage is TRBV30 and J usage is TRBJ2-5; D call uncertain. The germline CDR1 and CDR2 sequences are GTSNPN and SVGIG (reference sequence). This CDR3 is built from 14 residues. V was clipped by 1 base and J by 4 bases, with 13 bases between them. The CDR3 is CAWSDSGWGETQYF. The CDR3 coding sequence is TGTGCCTGGAGTGATTCCGGGTGGGGAGAGACCCAGTACTTC.

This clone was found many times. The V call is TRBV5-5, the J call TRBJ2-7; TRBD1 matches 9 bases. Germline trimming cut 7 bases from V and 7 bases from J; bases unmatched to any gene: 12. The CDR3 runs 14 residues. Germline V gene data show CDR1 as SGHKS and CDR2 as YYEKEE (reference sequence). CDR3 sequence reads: CASGTGTGQREQYF. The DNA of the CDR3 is TGTGCCAGCGGGACCGGGACAGGGCAGCGAGAGCAGTACTTC.

The CDR3 region has the DNA TGCGCCAGCAGAATGGGACAGGAGACTGAAGCTTTCTTT. Protein sequence: CASRMGQETEAFF. V and J are TRBV5-1 and TRBJ1-1; TRBD1 aligns across 8 bases. J lost 5 bases, V lost 5 bases, and 5 bases had no gene match. Germline V gene sequence: CDR1 SGHRS, CDR2 YFSETQ. The length of the CDR3 is 13 residues.

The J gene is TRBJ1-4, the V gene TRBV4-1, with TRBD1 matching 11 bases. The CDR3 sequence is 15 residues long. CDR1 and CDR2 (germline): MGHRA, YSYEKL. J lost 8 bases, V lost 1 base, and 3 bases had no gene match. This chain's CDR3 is CASSQGTGGREKLFF. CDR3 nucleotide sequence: TGCGCCAGCAGCCAAGGGACAGGGGGCAGAGAAAAACTGTTTTTT.

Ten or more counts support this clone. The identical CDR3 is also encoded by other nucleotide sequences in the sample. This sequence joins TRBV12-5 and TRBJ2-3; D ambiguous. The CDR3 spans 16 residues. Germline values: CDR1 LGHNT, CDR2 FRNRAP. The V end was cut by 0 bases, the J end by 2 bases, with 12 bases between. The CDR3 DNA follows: TGTGCTAGTGGTTTGGTAAGAGCCATAAACACAGATACGCAGTATTTT. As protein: CASGLVRAINTDTQYF.

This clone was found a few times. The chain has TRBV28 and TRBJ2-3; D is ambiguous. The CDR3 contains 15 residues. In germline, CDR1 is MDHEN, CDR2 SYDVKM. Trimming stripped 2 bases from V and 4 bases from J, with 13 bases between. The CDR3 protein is CASSLQIKGADTQYF. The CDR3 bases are TGTGCCAGCAGTTTACAAATCAAAGGCGCAGATACGCAGTATTTT.

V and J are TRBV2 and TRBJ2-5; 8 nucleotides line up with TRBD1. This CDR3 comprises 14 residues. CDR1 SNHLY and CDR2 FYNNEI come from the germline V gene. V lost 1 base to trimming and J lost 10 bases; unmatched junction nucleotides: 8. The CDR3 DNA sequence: TGTGCCAGCAGTGAAGTGCGCAGCGACAGGGGCCAGTACTTC. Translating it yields CASSEVRSDRGQYF.

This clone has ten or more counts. CDR3 in amino acids: CASSLLPTSGRRYEQYF. The CDR3 DNA sequence: TGCGCCAGCAGCCTACTTCCGACTAGCGGGAGAAGGTACGAGCAGTACTTC. The rearrangement links TRBV5-1 to TRBJ2-7, with 12 nucleotides matching TRBD2. After removal of 4 bases from V and 4 bases from J, the junction contained 12 bases not matched to a gene. The germline V gene has CDR1 SGHRS and CDR2 YFSETQ. This CDR3 comprises 17 residues.

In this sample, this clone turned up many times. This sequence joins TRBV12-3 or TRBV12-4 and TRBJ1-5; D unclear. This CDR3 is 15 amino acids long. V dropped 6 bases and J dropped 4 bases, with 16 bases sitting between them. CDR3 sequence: CASSHKGRLNQPQHF. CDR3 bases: TGTGCCAGCAGCCATAAAGGACGGTTAAATCAGCCCCAGCATTTT.

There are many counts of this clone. The CDR3 sequence: CSARLGTGNTEAFF. The DNA of the CDR3 is TGCAGTGCTAGACTTGGGACAGGGAACACTGAAGCTTTCTTT. The V and J genes are TRBV20-1 and TRBJ1-1; 8 bases match TRBD1. Trimming cost V 2 bases and J 1 base; bases outside gene matches: 3. The CDR3 sequence is 14 residues long. From germline, CDR1 is DFQATT and CDR2 SNEGSKA (reference sequence).

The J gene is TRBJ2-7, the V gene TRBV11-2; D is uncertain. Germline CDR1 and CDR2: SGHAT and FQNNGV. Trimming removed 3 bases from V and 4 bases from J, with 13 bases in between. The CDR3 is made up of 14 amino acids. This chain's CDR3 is CASSFGPGVYEQYF. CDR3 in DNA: TGTGCCAGCAGCTTTGGGCCGGGCGTTTACGAGCAGTACTTC.

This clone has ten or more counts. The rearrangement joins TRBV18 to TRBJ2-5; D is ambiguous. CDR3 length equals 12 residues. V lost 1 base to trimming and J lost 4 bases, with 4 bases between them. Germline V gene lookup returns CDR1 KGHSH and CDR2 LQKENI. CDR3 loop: CASSPLAETQYF. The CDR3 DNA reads TGTGCCAGCTCACCACTCGCAGAGACCCAGTACTTC.

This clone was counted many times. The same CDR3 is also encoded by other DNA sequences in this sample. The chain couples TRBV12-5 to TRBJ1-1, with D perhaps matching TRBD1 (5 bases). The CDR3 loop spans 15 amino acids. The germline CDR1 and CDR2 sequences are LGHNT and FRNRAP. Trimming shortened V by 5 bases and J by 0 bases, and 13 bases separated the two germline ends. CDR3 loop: CASGPRGPMNTEAFF. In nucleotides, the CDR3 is TGTGCTAGTGGTCCCCGGGGACCGATGAACACTGAAGCTTTCTTT.

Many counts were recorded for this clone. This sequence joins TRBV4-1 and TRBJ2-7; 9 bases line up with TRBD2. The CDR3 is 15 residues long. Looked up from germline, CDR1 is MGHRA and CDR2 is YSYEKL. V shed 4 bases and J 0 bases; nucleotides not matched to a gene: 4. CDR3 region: CASSPRLAASYEQYF. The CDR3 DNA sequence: TGCGCCAGCAGCCCCCGACTAGCGGCCTCCTACGAGCAGTACTTC.

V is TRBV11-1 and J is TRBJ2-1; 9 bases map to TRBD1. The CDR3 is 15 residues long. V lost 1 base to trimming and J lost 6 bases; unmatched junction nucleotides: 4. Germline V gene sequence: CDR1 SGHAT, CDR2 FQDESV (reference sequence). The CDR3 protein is CASSLGSTGGNEQFF. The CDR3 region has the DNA TGTGCCAGCAGCTTAGGTTCGACAGGGGGCAATGAGCAGTTCTTC. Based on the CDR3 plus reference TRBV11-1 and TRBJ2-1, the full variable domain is EAEVAQSPRYKITEKSQAVAFWCDPISGHATLYWYRQILGQGPELLVQFQDESVVDDSQLPKDRFSAERLKGVDSTLKIQPAELGDSAMYLCASSLGSTGGNEQFFGPGTRLTVL.

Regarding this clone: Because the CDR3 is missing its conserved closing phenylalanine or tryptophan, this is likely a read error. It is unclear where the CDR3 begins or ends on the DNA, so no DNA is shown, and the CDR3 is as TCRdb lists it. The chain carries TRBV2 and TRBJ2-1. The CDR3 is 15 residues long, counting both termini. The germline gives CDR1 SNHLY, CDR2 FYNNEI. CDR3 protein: CASSVDSSSYNEQTV.

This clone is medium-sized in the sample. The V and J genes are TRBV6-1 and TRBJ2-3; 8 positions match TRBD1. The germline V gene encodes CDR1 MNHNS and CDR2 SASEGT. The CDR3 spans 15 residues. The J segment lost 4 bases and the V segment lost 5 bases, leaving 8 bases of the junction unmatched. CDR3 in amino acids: CASSPRTGSPDTQYF. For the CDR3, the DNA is TGTGCCAGCAGTCCAAGGACAGGGAGTCCAGATACGCAGTATTTT.

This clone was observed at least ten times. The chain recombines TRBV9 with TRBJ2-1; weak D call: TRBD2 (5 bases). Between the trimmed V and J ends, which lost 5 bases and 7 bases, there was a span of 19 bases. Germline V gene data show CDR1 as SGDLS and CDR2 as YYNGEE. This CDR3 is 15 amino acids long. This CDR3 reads CASSALAGPVNEQFF. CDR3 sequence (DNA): TGTGCCAGCAGTGCCCTAGCTGGGCCGGTGAATGAGCAGTTCTTC.

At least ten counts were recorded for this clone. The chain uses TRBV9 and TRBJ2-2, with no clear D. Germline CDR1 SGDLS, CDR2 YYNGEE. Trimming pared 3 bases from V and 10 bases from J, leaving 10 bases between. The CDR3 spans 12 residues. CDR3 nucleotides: TGTGCCAGCAGCGGGGCGGTCGCGGAGCTGTTTTTT. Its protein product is CASSGAVAELFF.